These 10 T cell receptor beta chains came from one sample sequenced in a study of T cells in Graves' hyperthyroidism and ophthalmopathy. What was amplified from RNA transcripts were TCR beta CDR3 regions. The TCR CDR3 was amplified in a first-round RT-PCR using the HTBI primer set. TCRdb ran MiXCR on the multiplex PCR reads and lists one entry per CDR3 protein. The table records fewer than 650,000 distinct CDR3 sequences, about 15% of them present only once. Sequenced: blood. Receptors originate from a woman aged 30 to 39 with Graves' hyperthyroidism that later progressed to Graves' ophthalmopathy.

In this sample, this clonotype turned up a few times. The chain recombines TRBV6-1 with TRBJ2-7; 10 nucleotides line up with TRBD2. The CDR3 totals 13 residues. V trimming: 8 bases; J trimming: 2 bases; junction bases outside the gene matches: 3. Germline values: CDR1 MNHNS, CDR2 SASEGT. CDR3 bases: TGTGCCAGCCTAGCGGGAGACCCCTACGAGCAGTACTTC. Encoded protein: CASLAGDPYEQYF.

This clonotype was detected ten times or more. CDR3: CASSPTRLKNTEAFF. The CDR3 nucleotides read TGTGCCAGCAGTCCAACCCGACTGAAGAACACTGAAGCTTTCTTT. The rearrangement joins TRBV12-3 or TRBV12-4 to TRBJ1-1; D is uncertain. The CDR3 consists of 15 residues. V was pared by 5 bases and J by 1 base, with 14 bases between.

This clonotype was seen repeatedly, ten times or more. V is TRBV12-3 or TRBV12-4 and J is TRBJ2-7, with 8 bases lining up with TRBD1. There are 15 residues in the CDR3. Germline trimming cut 7 bases from V and 1 base from J; bases unmatched to any gene: 9. CDR3 DNA sequence: TGTGCCAGCACCGCCCCCGGACAGGGTTCCTACGAGCAGTACTTC. Residues: CASTAPGQGSYEQYF.

This chain uses TRBV11-2 with TRBJ1-2; D perhaps matches TRBD1 (5 bases). This CDR3 comprises 16 residues. CDR1 SGHAT and CDR2 FQNNGV come from the germline V gene. Trimming pared 3 bases from V and 4 bases from J, leaving 18 bases between. CDR3 DNA sequence: TGTGCCAGCAGCTTGTATGGCCAGGGAAGTTCCTATGGCTACACCTTC. Translating it yields CASSLYGQGSSYGYTF.

There are many counts of this clonotype. The chain uses TRBV12-3 or TRBV12-4 and TRBJ1-5, with unresolved D. The CDR3 runs to 15 residues. V was clipped by 5 bases and J by 6 bases, with 17 bases between them. DNA for the CDR3: TGTGCCAGCAGTCCCCCGCCCGGGGAGGGTCAGCCCCAGCATTTT. It is translated as CASSPPPGEGQPQHF.

At least ten counts were recorded for this clonotype. The chain is built from TRBV19 and TRBJ2-7; 7 nucleotides align to TRBD2. This CDR3 comprises 15 residues. In germline, CDR1 is LNHDA, CDR2 SQIVND (reference sequence). The trim removed 1 base at V and 6 bases at J, leaving 9 bases unmatched. The CDR3 DNA follows: TGTGCCAGTAGTATAGCGTACGCCGGGGGGAGCGAGCAGTACTTC. As protein: CASSIAYAGGSEQYF.

This clonotype was seen at least ten times. The chain carries TRBV28 and TRBJ1-3; D is perhaps TRBD1 (5 bases). The V end was cut by 7 bases, the J end by 4 bases, with 23 bases between. The germline CDR1 and CDR2 sequences are MDHEN and SYDVKM. This CDR3 has 17 amino acids. CDR3 sequence: CASMTMTGTRKGNTIYF. The CDR3 DNA follows: TGTGCCAGCATGACCATGACTGGGACCCGAAAAGGAAACACCATATATTTT.

The gene calls are TRBV3-1 and TRBJ1-5; D is unclear. The CDR3 sequence is 14 residues long. Germline-derived CDR1 and CDR2 are LGHDT and YNNKEL (reference sequence). V lost 2 bases, J lost 9 bases, and 14 bases lay in between. The CDR3 loop is CASSQSDDRTPQHF. For the CDR3, the DNA is TGTGCCAGCAGCCAAAGTGACGACCGGACGCCCCAGCATTTT.

This clonotype was observed at least ten times. The rearrangement joins TRBV12-3 or TRBV12-4 to TRBJ1-6; TRBD1 matches at 9 bases. The CDR3 runs 14 residues. V lost 5 bases to trimming and J lost 13 bases; unmatched junction nucleotides: 9. In nucleotides, the CDR3 is TGTGCCAGCAGTCCGGGACAGGGCCTTTCGCCCCTCCACTTT. Translated: CASSPGQGLSPLHF.

Of note for this clonotype: A much bigger clone sits one base away, suggesting this may be a read error. The genes are TRBV4-3 and TRBJ2-7, with 7 bases fitting TRBD1. CDR1 is LGHNA, CDR2 YSLEER, per germline. V lost 5 bases to trimming and J lost 0 bases; unmatched junction nucleotides: 7. The CDR3 has 15 residues. This CDR3 is CASSKVPGGSYEQYF. The CDR3, as DNA: TGCGCCAGCAGCAAAGTACCAGGGGGCTCCTACGAGCAGTACTTC.